Sequencing of this T cell receptor beta chain was carried out in a study of cytomegalovirus exposure and HLA in healthy donors. About the study: Among the 370 or so donors who were genotyped, roughly 86% fell in the genetic ancestry cluster that is associated with self-reported Caucasian donors. General study results and limits: CMV serostatus was the sole immune exposure information available. Later on, an analysis tied 15,000 to 20,000 TCR beta sequences to HLA alleles at 0.05 false discovery rate.

V lost 2 bases and J lost 1; bases outside the gene matches: 9. The length of the CDR3 is 17 residues. Germline V gene lookup returns CDR1 MNHNS and CDR2 SASEGT. Both 60 Vbeta primers and 13 Jbeta primers went into the PCR. TCRdb's table, derived via immunoSEQ multiplex PCR, lists solely in-frame clones and lacks some. The repertoire holds roughly 130,000 clones, with 75% to 85% as singletons. Donors counted as nominally healthy when sampled, yet unrecorded immune exposures were likely. This clone was observed once. Antigen unknown. The V gene is TRBV6-1, the J gene TRBJ2-5; 8 bases are a match to TRBD1. The sequence was collected from a man between 40 and 49 years old in good health and CMV-seronegative. Sequencing was performed on PBMCs. Written as DNA, the CDR3 is TGTGCCAGCAGTGAACCCTACAGGGGGTCCCGCCAAGAGACCCAGTACTTC. Amino acid sequence: CASSEPYRGSRQETQYF.